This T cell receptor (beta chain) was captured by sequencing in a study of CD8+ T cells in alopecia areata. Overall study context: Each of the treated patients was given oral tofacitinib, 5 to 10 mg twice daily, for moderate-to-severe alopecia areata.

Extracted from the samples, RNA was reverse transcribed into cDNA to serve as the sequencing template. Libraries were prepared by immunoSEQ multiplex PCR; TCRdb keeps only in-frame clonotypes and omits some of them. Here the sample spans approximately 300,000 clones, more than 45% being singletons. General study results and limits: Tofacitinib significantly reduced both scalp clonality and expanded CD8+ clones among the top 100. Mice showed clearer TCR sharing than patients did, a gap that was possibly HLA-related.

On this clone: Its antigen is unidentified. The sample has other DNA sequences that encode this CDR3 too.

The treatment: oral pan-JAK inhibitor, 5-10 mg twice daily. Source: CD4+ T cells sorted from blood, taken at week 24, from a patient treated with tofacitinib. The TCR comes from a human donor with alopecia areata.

CDR3 in amino acids: CASSPGTAYGYTF. The CDR3 bases are TGTGCCAGCAGCCCGGGAACAGCCTATGGCTACACCTTC. The chain employs TRBV11-2 and TRBJ1-2; D remains ambiguous. Germline loops: CDR1 SGHAT, CDR2 FQNNGV. V was clipped by 5 bases and J by 4 bases, with 11 bases between them. The CDR3 covers 13 residues. The full variable domain, completed using reference TRBV11-2 and TRBJ1-2, is EAGVAQSPRYKIIEKRQSVAFWCNPISGHATLYWYQQILGQGPKLLIQFQNNGVVDDSQLPKDRFSAERLKGVDSTLKIQPAKLEDSAVYLCASSPGTAYGYTFGSGTRLTVV.